The T cell receptor beta chain under discussion was sequenced for a study of shared clonotypes between healthy human individuals. Cells designated naive CD8 were CD45RO-negative and were positively selected for CCR7, with terminally differentiated effector memory CD45RA+ cells excluded. Every donor, a Caucasian adult, lived in Nashville, Tennessee. Regarding this clone: No antigen is known for it.

Findings and limits, study-wide: Some clonotypes were shared by all four sorted-subset donors, while others were not shared. The non-shared ones had lower generation probabilities than the shared ones. Rarefaction demonstrated incomplete sorted-subset sequencing despite large depth. Generally, naive subsets came out with larger estimated richness than memory subsets.

The protocol was immunoSEQ multiplex PCR, while the TCRdb copy is restricted to in-frame clones and leaves out a portion. The table lists more than 2 million clones, around 93% of them singletons. The germline V gene has CDR1 SGHTA and CDR2 FQGNSA. The junction had 20 bases not matched to a gene; V was cut back by 6 bases and J by 2 bases. CDR3 length: 19 residues. Input material: naive CD8+ T cells from PBMCs. This sequence joins TRBV7-2 and TRBJ2-7, with 9 bases fitting TRBD2. The sequence derives from a man aged 18 to 29 in good health. Some clones in this sample may be carry-over from other donors' samples. CDR3 amino acids: CASSPGGWMVAGGAYEQYF. The CDR3 bases are TGTGCCAGCAGTCCCGGAGGTTGGATGGTTGCGGGAGGGGCCTACGAGCAGTACTTC. Variable domain in full (rest from reference TRBV7-2 and TRBJ2-7): GAGVSQSPSNKVTEKGKDVELRCDPISGHTALYWYRQSLGQGLEFLIYFQGNSAPDKSGLPSDRFSAERTGGSVSTLTIQRTQQEDSAVYLCASSPGGWMVAGGAYEQYFGPGTRLTVT.